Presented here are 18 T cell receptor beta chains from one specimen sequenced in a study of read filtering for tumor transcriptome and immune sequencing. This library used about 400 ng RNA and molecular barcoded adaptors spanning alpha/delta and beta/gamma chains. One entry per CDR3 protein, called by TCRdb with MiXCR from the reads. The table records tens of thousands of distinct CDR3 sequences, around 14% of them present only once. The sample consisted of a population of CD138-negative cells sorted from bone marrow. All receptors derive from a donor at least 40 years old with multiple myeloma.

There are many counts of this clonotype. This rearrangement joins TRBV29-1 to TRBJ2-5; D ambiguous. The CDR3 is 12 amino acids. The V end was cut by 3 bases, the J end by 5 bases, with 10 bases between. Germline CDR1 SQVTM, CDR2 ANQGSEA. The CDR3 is CSVDPLSETQYF. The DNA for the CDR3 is TGCAGCGTTGACCCGTTATCTGAGACCCAGTACTTC.

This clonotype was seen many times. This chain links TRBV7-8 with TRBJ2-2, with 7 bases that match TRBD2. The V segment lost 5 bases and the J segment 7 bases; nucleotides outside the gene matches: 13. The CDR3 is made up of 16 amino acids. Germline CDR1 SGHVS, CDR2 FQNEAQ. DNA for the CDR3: TGTGCCAGCAGCCCACTCAGCGGGAACAAGATCGGGGAGCTGTTTTTT. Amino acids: CASSPLSGNKIGELFF.

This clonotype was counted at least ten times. DNA for the CDR3: TGTGCCAGCAGCCAGTTGGAGAGAATGAACACTGAAGCTTTCTTT. It specifies CASSQLERMNTEAFF. This chain uses TRBV4-2 with TRBJ1-1; D is undetermined. In germline, CDR1 is LGHNA, CDR2 YNFKEQ. This CDR3 contains 15 residues. Trimming cost V 3 bases and J 0 bases, with 11 bases left between them.

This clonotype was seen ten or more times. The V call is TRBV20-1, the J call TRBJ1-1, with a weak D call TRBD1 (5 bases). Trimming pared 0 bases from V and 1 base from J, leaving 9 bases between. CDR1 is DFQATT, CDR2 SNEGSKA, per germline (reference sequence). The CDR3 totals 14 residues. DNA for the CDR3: TGCAGTGCTAGAGATGCCAGGGCGAACACTGAAGCTTTCTTT. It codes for CSARDARANTEAFF.

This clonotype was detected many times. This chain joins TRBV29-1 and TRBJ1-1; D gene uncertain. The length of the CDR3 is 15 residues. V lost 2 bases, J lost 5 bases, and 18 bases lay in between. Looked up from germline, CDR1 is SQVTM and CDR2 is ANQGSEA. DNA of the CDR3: TGCAGCGTTGAACCCAGTGGCGGGTTGATGACTGAAGCTTTCTTT. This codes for CSVEPSGGLMTEAFF.

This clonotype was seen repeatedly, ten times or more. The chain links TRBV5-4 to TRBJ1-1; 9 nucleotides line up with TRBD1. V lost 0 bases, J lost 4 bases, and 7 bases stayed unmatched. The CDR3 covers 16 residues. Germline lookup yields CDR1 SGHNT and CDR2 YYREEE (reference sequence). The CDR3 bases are TGTGCCAGCAGCTTGGCCCAGTGGGACAGGGCCACTGAAGCTTTCTTT. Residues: CASSLAQWDRATEAFF.

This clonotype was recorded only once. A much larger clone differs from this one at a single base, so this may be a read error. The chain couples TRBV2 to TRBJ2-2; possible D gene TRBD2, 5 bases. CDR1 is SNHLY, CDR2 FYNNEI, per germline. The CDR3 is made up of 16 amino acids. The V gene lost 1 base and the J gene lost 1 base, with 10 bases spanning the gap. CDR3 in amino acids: CASSEVTGMNTGELFF. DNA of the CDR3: TGTGCCAGCAGTGAAGTCACGGGGATGAACACCGGGGAGCTGTTTTTT.

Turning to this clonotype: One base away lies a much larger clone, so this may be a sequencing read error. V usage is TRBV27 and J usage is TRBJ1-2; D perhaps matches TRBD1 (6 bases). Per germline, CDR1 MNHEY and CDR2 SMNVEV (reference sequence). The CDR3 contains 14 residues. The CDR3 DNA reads TGTGCCAGCAGTTTAACAGGGATCGCACATGGCCACACCTTC. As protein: CASSLTGIAHGHTF.

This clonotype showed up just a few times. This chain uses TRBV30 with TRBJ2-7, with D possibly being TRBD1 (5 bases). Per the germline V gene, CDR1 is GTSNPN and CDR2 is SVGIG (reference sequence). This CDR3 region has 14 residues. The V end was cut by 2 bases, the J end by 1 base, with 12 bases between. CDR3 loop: CAWSLRGRSYEQYF. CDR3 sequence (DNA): TGTGCCTGGAGTCTTAGGGGTCGATCCTACGAGCAGTACTTC.

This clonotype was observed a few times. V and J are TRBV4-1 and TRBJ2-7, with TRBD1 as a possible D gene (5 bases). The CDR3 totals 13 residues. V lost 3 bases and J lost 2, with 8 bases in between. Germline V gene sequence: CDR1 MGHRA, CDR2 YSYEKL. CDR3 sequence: CASSHKQAYEQYF. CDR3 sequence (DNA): TGCGCCAGCAGCCACAAACAGGCCTACGAGCAGTACTTC.

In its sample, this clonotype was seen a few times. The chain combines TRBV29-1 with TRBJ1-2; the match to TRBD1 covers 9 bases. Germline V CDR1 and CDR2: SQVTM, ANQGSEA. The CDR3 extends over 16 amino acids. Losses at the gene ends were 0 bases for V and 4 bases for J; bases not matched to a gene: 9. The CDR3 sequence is CSVEDRGDRAPYGYTF. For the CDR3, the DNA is TGCAGCGTTGAAGATCGAGGGGACAGGGCCCCCTATGGCTACACCTTC. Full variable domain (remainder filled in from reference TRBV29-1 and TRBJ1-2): SAVISQKPSRDICQRGTSLTIQCQVDSQVTMMFWYRQQPGQSLTLIATANQGSEATYESGFVIDKFPISRPNLTFSTLTVSNMSPEDSSIYLCSVEDRGDRAPYGYTFGSGTRLTVV.

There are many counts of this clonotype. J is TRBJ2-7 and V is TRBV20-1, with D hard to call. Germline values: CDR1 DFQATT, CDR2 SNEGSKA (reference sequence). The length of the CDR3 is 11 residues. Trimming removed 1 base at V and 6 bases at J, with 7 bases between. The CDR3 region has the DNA TGCAGTGCTAGAGCCAGTTTCGAGCAGTACTTC. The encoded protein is CSARASFEQYF.

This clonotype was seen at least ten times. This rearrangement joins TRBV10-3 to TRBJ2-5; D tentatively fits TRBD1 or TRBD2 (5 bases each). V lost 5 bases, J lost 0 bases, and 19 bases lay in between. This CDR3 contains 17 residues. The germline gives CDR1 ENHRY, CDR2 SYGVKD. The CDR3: CAISKSPGRDDQETQYF. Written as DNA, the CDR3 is TGTGCCATCAGTAAAAGTCCGGGTCGGGACGACCAAGAGACCCAGTACTTC.

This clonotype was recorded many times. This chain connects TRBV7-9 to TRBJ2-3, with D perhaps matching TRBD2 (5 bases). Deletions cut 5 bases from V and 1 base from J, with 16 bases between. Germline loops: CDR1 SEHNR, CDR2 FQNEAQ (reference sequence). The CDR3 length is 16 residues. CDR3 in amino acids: CASSPLRGLGTDTQYF. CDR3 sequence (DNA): TGTGCCAGCAGCCCCCTCCGAGGGCTCGGCACAGATACGCAGTATTTT. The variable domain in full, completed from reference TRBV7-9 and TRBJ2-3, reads DTGVSQNPRHKITKRGQNVTFRCDPISEHNRLYWYRQTLGQGPEFLTYFQNEAQLEKSRLLSDRFSAERPKGSFSTLEIQRTEQGDSAMYLCASSPLRGLGTDTQYFGPGTRLTVL.

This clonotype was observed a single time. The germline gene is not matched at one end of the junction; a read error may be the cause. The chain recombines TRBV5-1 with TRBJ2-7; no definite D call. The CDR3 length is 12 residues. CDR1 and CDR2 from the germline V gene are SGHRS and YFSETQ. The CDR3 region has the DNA TGCGCCAGCGGCTTGGAACCCTGGGGGCAGTACTTC. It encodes CASGLEPWGQYF.

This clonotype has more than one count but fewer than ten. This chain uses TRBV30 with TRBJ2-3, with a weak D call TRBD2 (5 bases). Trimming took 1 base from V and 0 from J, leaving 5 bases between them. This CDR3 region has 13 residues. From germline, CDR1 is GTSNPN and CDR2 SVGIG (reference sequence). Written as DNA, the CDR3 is TGTGCCTGGAGTGGGACTAGCACAGATACGCAGTATTTT. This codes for CAWSGTSTDTQYF.

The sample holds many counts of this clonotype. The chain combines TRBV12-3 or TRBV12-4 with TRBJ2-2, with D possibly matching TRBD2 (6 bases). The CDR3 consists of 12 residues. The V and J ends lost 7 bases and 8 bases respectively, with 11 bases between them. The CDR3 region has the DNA TGTGCCAGCAATCGGGGGAAGGGGGAGCTGTTTTTT. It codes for CASNRGKGELFF.

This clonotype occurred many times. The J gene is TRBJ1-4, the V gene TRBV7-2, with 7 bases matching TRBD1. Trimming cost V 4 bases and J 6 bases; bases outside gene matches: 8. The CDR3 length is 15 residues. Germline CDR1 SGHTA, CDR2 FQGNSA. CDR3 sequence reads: CASSSTTGRYEKLFF. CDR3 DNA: TGTGCCAGCAGCTCTACGACAGGGCGGTATGAAAAACTGTTTTTT.